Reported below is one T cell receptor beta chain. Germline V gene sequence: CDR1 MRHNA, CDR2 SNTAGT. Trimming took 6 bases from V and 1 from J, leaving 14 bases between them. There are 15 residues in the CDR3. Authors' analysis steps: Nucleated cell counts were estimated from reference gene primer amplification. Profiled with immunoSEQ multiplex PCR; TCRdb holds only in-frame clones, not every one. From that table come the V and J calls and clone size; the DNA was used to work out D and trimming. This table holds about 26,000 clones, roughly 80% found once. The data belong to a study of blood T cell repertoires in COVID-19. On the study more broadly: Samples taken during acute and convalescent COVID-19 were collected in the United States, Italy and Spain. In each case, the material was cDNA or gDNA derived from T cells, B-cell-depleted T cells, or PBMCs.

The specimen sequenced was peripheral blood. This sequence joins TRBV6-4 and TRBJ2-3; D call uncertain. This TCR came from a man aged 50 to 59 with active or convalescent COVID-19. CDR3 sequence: CASSATPARTDTQYF. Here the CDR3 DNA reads TGTGCCAGCAGCGCGACTCCCGCGCGCACAGATACGCAGTATTTT.